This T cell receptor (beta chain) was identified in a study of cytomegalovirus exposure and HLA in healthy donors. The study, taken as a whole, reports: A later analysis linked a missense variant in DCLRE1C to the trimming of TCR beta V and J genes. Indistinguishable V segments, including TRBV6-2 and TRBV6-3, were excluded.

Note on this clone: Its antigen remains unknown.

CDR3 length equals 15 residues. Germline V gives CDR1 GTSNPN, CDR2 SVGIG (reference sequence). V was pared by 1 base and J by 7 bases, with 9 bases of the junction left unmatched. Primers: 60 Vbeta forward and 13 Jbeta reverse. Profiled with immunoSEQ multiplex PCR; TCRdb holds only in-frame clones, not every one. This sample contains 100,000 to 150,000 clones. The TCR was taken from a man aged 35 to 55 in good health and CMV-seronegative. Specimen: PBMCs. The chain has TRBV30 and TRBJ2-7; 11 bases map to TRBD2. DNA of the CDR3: TGTGCCTGGAGTGCGGGACTAGCGGTTTTCTCGGAGCAGTACTTC. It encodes CAWSAGLAVFSEQYF.